A single sample gave rise to the 25 T cell receptor beta chains below, sequenced in a study of OX40 agonist ivuxolimab in advanced cancers. The protocol was immunoSEQ multiplex PCR, while the TCRdb copy is restricted to in-frame clones and leaves out a portion. The data show roughly 76,000 clones, with roughly 86% seen just once and roughly 2.4% held by the top ten. The starting material was CD4+ or CD8+ T cells sorted from blood, obtained in a trial of the OX40 agonist ivuxolimab. These receptors came from an adult with an advanced solid tumor such as melanoma, head and neck, liver or kidney cancer.

The chain recombines TRBV5-1 with TRBJ2-1, with D perhaps TRBD1 or TRBD2 (6 bases each). This CDR3 is 14 amino acids long. Looked up from germline, CDR1 is SGHRS and CDR2 is YFSETQ. With 3 bases removed from V and 8 bases from J, the gap between germline ends came to 15 bases. In DNA form, the CDR3 reads TGCGCCAGCAGCTCTAGGGGGGCGGCGGATGAGCAGTTCTTC. Translated: CASSSRGAADEQFF.

V usage is TRBV7-6 and J usage is TRBJ2-1, with TRBD1 matching over 8 bases. Germline CDR1 and CDR2: SGHVS and FNYEAQ. Trimming removed 5 bases from V and 6 bases from J; junction bases left unmatched: 3. This CDR3 is built from 13 residues. The CDR3 protein is CASSVTGGNEQFF. DNA for the CDR3: TGTGCCAGCAGCGTTACAGGGGGCAATGAGCAGTTCTTC.

The chain carries TRBV4-1 and TRBJ1-4; D possibly corresponds to TRBD1 (5 bases). Germline lookup yields CDR1 MGHRA and CDR2 YSYEKL. The CDR3 has 21 residues. Trimming took 0 bases from V and 0 from J, leaving 23 bases between them. The CDR3 sequence: CASSQDLRGLIRAATNEKLFF. In DNA form, the CDR3 reads TGCGCCAGCAGCCAAGATCTTAGGGGCCTCATTAGGGCGGCAACTAATGAAAAACTGTTTTTT.

The rearrangement joins TRBV6-5 to TRBJ1-3; weak D call: TRBD1 (6 bases). V gave up 5 bases and J gave up 6 bases, with 17 bases separating them. The CDR3 runs to 15 residues. The germline V gene encodes CDR1 MNHEY and CDR2 SVGAGI. CDR3 in DNA: TGTGCCAGCAGTCCCGTCGGGGACAATCAAAACACCATATATTTT. Its protein is CASSPVGDNQNTIYF.

This clone was detected a few times. The gene calls are TRBV12-5 and TRBJ1-2, with a possible D match to TRBD1 (6 bases). The CDR3 is 17 residues long. V was trimmed by 0 bases and J by 5 bases, leaving 19 bases between them. From germline, CDR1 is LGHNT and CDR2 FRNRAP. The CDR3 is CASGLVVRQGREYGYTF. CDR3 nucleotides: TGTGCTAGTGGTTTGGTAGTGAGGCAGGGGCGGGAGTATGGCTACACCTTC.

This clone was seen only a few times. This sequence joins TRBV15 and TRBJ2-2; D remains unclear. Trimming stripped 0 bases from V and 1 base from J, with 6 bases between. The CDR3 is 15 residues long. CDR1 is LNHNV and CDR2 is YYDKDF in the germline V gene (reference sequence). The CDR3 DNA sequence: TGTGCCACCAGCAGAGATATCGGGAACACCGGGGAGCTGTTTTTT. Its translation: CATSRDIGNTGELFF.

This clone appeared a few times. This chain connects TRBV7-2 to TRBJ1-6, with 8 bases identical to TRBD1. J was trimmed by 12 bases and V by 5 bases; bases with no gene match: 9. The CDR3 is 14 amino acids. Germline CDR1 is SGHTA and CDR2 is FQGNSA. As DNA, the CDR3 is TGTGCCAGCAGCAGCGGACAGGGCCTTCGACCCCTCCACTTT. It specifies CASSSGQGLRPLHF.

The V gene is TRBV12-5, the J gene TRBJ2-1; TRBD1 is a possible D gene (6 bases). The CDR3 sequence is 12 residues long. V shed 4 bases and J shed 8 bases, with 9 bases lying between them. CDR1 and CDR2 from the germline V gene are LGHNT and FRNRAP. CDR3 DNA sequence: TGTGCTAGTGGTTCCAGGGGTTATGAGCAGTTCTTC. The encoded protein is CASGSRGYEQFF.

The chain uses TRBV11-3 and TRBJ2-2; D uncertain. Germline V lookup: CDR1 SGHNT, CDR2 YENEEA. Deletions cut 0 bases from V and 4 bases from J, with 9 bases between. The CDR3 extends over 15 amino acids. This chain's CDR3 is CASSLEIGPTGELFF. CDR3 nucleotide sequence: TGTGCCAGCAGCTTAGAGATCGGTCCCACCGGGGAGCTGTTTTTT.

The CDR3, as DNA: TGTGCCAGTAGTATTAGTGGTAGCACAGATACGCAGTATTTT. Translated: CASSISGSTDTQYF. V usage is TRBV19 and J usage is TRBJ2-3; D unresolved. The germline V gene has CDR1 LNHDA and CDR2 SQIVND (reference sequence). The CDR3 contains 14 residues. Trimming left V 3 bases short and J 0 bases short, with 7 bases between.

In DNA, the CDR3 is TGTGCCAGCAGCTCACCGGGACAGGGGCCCGAAAAACTGTTTTTT. Protein sequence: CASSSPGQGPEKLFF. This sequence joins TRBV5-4 and TRBJ1-4; TRBD1 matches 10 bases. The CDR3 consists of 15 residues. V trimming: 3 bases; J trimming: 8 bases; junction bases outside the gene matches: 7. CDR1 and CDR2 from the germline V gene are SGHNT and YYREEE (reference sequence). Complete variable domain (other parts from reference TRBV5-4 and TRBJ1-4): ETGVTQSPTHLIKTRGQQVTLRCSSQSGHNTVSWYQQALGQGPQFIFQYYREEENGRGNFPPRFSGLQFPNYSSELNVNALELDDSALYLCASSSPGQGPEKLFFGSGTQLSVL.

The sample holds one count of this clone. The chain uses TRBV6-6 and TRBJ1-6, with D hard to call. V lost 7 bases and J lost 6, with 16 bases in between. The CDR3 extends over 15 amino acids. Germline V gene sequence: CDR1 MNHNY, CDR2 SVGAGI (reference sequence). CDR3 loop: CASTTSTLINSPLHF. As DNA, the CDR3 is TGTGCCAGCACCACATCTACTTTGATTAATTCACCCCTCCACTTT.

This chain connects TRBV7-9 to TRBJ1-2; 7 bases are shared with TRBD1. The CDR3 contains 14 residues. The germline CDR1 and CDR2 sequences are SEHNR and FQNEAQ (reference sequence). The junction had 7 bases not matched to a gene; V was cut back by 1 base and J by 8 bases. CDR3 nucleotides: TGTGCCAGCAGCTTAGGAGGGGGCGCGGGCGGCTACACCTTC. Translated, it gives CASSLGGGAGGYTF.

This sequence joins TRBV12-5 and TRBJ2-1, with 9 bases fitting TRBD1. Germline lookup yields CDR1 LGHNT and CDR2 FRNRAP. There are 17 residues in the CDR3. V trimming: 7 bases; J trimming: 0 bases; junction bases outside the gene matches: 10. In DNA, the CDR3 is TGTGCTAGTGTCCGACAGGGGACAGGGAGCTCCTACAATGAGCAGTTCTTC. Its translation: CASVRQGTGSSYNEQFF.

The chain is built from TRBV6-6 and TRBJ2-7, with D uncertain. In germline, CDR1 is MNHNY, CDR2 SVGAGI (reference sequence). The CDR3 is made up of 15 amino acids. The V gene lost 0 bases and the J gene lost 1 base, with 10 bases spanning the gap. The CDR3 DNA follows: TGTGCCAGCAGTTACTCGAGTGACGGGTCCTACGAGCAGTACTTC. Encoded protein: CASSYSSDGSYEQYF.

The chain couples TRBV4-1 to TRBJ1-4; D gene uncertain. Germline-derived CDR1 and CDR2 are MGHRA and YSYEKL. V was pared by 1 base and J by 8 bases, with 11 bases between. This CDR3 comprises 14 residues. The CDR3 DNA reads as TGCGCCAGCAGCCAAGTCCGTTCCTGGGAAAAACTGTTTTTT. Translated: CASSQVRSWEKLFF.

This clone has more than one count but fewer than ten. The J gene is TRBJ1-2, the V gene TRBV5-1, with 7 bases lining up with TRBD1. Germline trimming cut 2 bases from V and 8 bases from J; bases unmatched to any gene: 6. The CDR3 has 13 amino acids. Looked up from germline, CDR1 is SGHRS and CDR2 is YFSETQ. The CDR3 spells CASSLETGEGYTF. CDR3 coding DNA: TGCGCCAGCAGCTTAGAAACAGGGGAAGGCTACACCTTC.

V and J are TRBV7-2 and TRBJ2-5; 8 nucleotides align to TRBD2. Germline trimming cut 5 bases from V and 4 bases from J; bases unmatched to any gene: 12. Germline V CDR1 and CDR2: SGHTA, FQGNSA. This CDR3 is 16 amino acids long. Written as DNA, the CDR3 is TGTGCCAGCAGCAACCGTCGCGGGGGGCGGTCAGAGACCCAGTACTTC. Translation: CASSNRRGGRSETQYF.

This chain connects TRBV11-2 to TRBJ1-1, with D perhaps TRBD1 (6 bases). CDR1 is SGHAT, CDR2 FQNNGV, per germline. The CDR3 loop spans 12 amino acids. Between the trimmed V and J ends, which lost 4 bases and 9 bases, there was a span of 12 bases. The CDR3 nucleotides are TGTGCCAGCAGCTCTACTACAGGGAAAGCTTTCTTT. Its translation is CASSSTTGKAFF.

The chain links TRBV18 to TRBJ1-2; D is unclear. V was shortened by 3 bases and J by 3 bases, with 8 bases between the two germline ends. Looked up from germline, CDR1 is KGHSH and CDR2 is LQKENI. This CDR3 contains 13 residues. In DNA, the CDR3 is TGTGCCAGCTCACCCGACACTGACTATGGCTACACCTTC. As protein: CASSPDTDYGYTF.

The gene calls are TRBV5-1 and TRBJ1-5; D is uncertain. The CDR3 sequence is 15 residues long. V was trimmed by 4 bases and J by 1 base, leaving 12 bases between them. Germline loops: CDR1 SGHRS, CDR2 YFSETQ. The CDR3 spells CASSPGPQSNQPQHF. The DNA for the CDR3 is TGCGCCAGCAGCCCCGGACCCCAGAGCAATCAGCCCCAGCATTTT.

CDR3 sequence reads: CASSSGTGGFSSNTQYF. CDR3 DNA: TGCGCCAGCAGCTCCGGGACAGGAGGTTTTAGTTCAAATACGCAGTATTTT. The V call is TRBV4-1, the J call TRBJ2-3; 8 bases are shared with TRBD1. The V gene end was trimmed by 5 bases and the J gene end by 7 bases; junction bases not matched to a gene: 17. Germline CDR1 and CDR2: MGHRA and YSYEKL. The CDR3 runs to 17 residues.

The V call is TRBV5-1, the J call TRBJ1-5; the D gene is possibly TRBD1 (5 bases). The germline CDR1 and CDR2 sequences are SGHRS and YFSETQ. Trimming took 2 bases from V and 2 from J, leaving 8 bases between them. This CDR3 is 14 amino acids long. The CDR3 region has the DNA TGCGCCAGCAGCTTAGAAGGGGGCAATCAGCCCCAGCATTTT. Amino acid sequence: CASSLEGGNQPQHF.

The V call is TRBV5-5, the J call TRBJ1-4; no reliable D call. The germline V gene encodes CDR1 SGHKS and CDR2 YYEKEE (reference sequence). Trimming took off 10 bases at V and 0 bases at J, with 25 bases between the two ends. This CDR3 is 18 amino acids long. CDR3 in amino acids: CASRGRQSNTATNEKLFF. In DNA form, the CDR3 reads TGTGCCTCCCGCGGGCGACAATCAAATACTGCAACTAATGAAAAACTGTTTTTT.

The count of this clone is one. The rearrangement uses TRBV16 and TRBJ1-1; D remains ambiguous. Germline V gene lookup returns CDR1 KGHSY and CDR2 FQNENV. V was pared by 1 base and J by 0 bases, with 9 bases between. The CDR3 covers 15 residues. In DNA, the CDR3 is TGTGCCAGCAGCCAATTAGGCAGCATGAACACTGAAGCTTTCTTT. Translating it yields CASSQLGSMNTEAFF.